This T cell receptor (beta chain) came from a study of CD8 T cells in ankylosing spondylitis. General observations from the study: Disease-linked clones had a CD8+ phenotype and relatively low frequency in peripheral blood. There was a TCR beta motif, made of several highly homologous variants, that appeared characteristic of ankylosing spondylitis blood. There was reportedly significant enrichment of clones that were disease-linked in matched ankylosing spondylitis synovial fluid.

This clonotype has a handful of counts. No antigen is known for it. Making use of molecular barcodes, quantitative 5'-RACE generated TCR beta libraries. MiXCR, applied by TCRdb to the 5' RACE reads, yields one record per CDR3 protein. The repertoire has 670,000 or so distinct CDR3 sequences, around 20% of them found once; the top ten carry approximately 18%. The sequenced material came from blood, either unsorted or a sorted T cell fraction (not recorded which). The sequence was collected from a male donor with ankylosing spondylitis.

The DNA of the CDR3 is TGCGCCAGCAGCTTGGAGGCGGCGGACACCGGGGAGCTGTTTTTT. Amino acid sequence: CASSLEAADTGELFF. The chain combines TRBV5-1 with TRBJ2-2; D call uncertain. Germline V gives CDR1 SGHRS, CDR2 YFSETQ. CDR3 size: 15 residues. Trimming pared 0 bases from V and 3 bases from J, leaving 9 bases between.